These T cell receptor beta chains were read from a single sample in a study of shared clonotypes between healthy human individuals. The data were produced by immunoSEQ multiplex PCR, yet TCRdb's version contains in-frame clones alone and is incomplete. The sample records roughly 1,500,000 clones, 98% being singletons. Sequenced material: naive CD4+ T cells sorted from blood. The receptor set was obtained from a man aged 25-45 years in good health. Each CDR3 is given without its conserved first and last residue.

j_call	v_call	cdr3_aa
TRBJ2-2	TRBV4-2	ASSQELTAGGHTGELF
TRBJ1-1	TRBV9	ASSVDGQGGTEAF
TRBJ2-7	TRBV6-6	ASRGTYEQY
TRBJ2-7	TRBV5-4	ASSIRQGGGYEQY
TRBJ2-3	TRBV7-3	ASTGGTGLAGPDTQY
TRBJ1-4	TRBV6-1	ASCWRRMNEKLF
TRBJ2-5	TRBV10-3	AISLGKETQY
TRBJ2-5	TRBV11-2	ASSTGTRQETQY
TRBJ1-1	TRBV7-9	ASSLTGTGDLGEAF
TRBJ2-1	TRBV6-6	ASTTDRGSRDEQF
TRBJ2-3	TRBV2	ASTGLAGPDTQY
TRBJ2-4	TRBV30	AWSEGQGAAKNIQY
TRBJ1-1	TRBV7-8	ASSLSMTANTEAF
TRBJ2-1	TRBV18	ASSPHSVQGDEQF
TRBJ2-2	TRBV7-9	ASSSSGRALYGELF
TRBJ2-3	TRBV5-1	ASSLVGTGMTGDTQY
TRBJ2-5	TRBV6-1	ASSEILERGLN
TRBJ1-5	TRBV15	ATSRFGDRDQPQH
TRBJ2-2	TRBV19	ATKPPRQANTGELF
TRBJ1-1	TRBV18	ASSPQSSRGTEAF
TRBJ1-2	TRBV9	ASSAGNYGYT
TRBJ2-5	TRBV18	ASSPLQGLSETQY
TRBJ2-7	TRBV28	ASSVGGGDSYEQY
TRBJ2-5	TRBV5-1	ASSYGQEFVAQY
TRBJ2-3	TRBV2	ASSVGTSSDTQY
TRBJ2-7	TRBV2	ASSPGTSPYEQY
TRBJ2-3	TRBV5-1	ASSLGTGQGAFGASTDTQY
TRBJ1-1	TRBV5-1	ASSLGMNTEAF
TRBJ2-7	TRBV7-2	ASSLRPSGISPYEQY
TRBJ2-7	TRBV6-6	ASSQNRGEQY
TRBJ1-1	TRBV6-1	ASSELWADRNTEAF
TRBJ2-2	TRBV9	ASSVAGYGELF
TRBJ1-2	TRBV19	ASIRALGQRRGYT
TRBJ1-4	TRBV13	ASSLGATVTNEKLF
TRBJ1-5	TRBV28	ASSLDREGRTNQPQH
TRBJ1-1	TRBV29-1	SVPGQGRNTEAF
TRBJ2-5	TRBV15	ATSRDKRLSRETQY
TRBJ2-7	TRBV2	ASSAGVYYEQY
TRBJ2-2	TRBV4-3	ASSQEREGFRTGELF
TRBJ2-3	TRBV9	ASSVESRFGTDTQY
TRBJ2-7	TRBV11-2	ASSFRLADTYEQY
TRBJ1-2	TRBV5-8	ASRIRLKGHHGYT
TRBJ1-1	TRBV25-1	ASSATGRMNTEAF
TRBJ2-7	TRBV10-1	ASSDGQGNYEQY
TRBJ1-5	TRBV7-8	ASSLGTGVGNQPQH
TRBJ2-7	TRBV11-3	ASSLVLGSKQY